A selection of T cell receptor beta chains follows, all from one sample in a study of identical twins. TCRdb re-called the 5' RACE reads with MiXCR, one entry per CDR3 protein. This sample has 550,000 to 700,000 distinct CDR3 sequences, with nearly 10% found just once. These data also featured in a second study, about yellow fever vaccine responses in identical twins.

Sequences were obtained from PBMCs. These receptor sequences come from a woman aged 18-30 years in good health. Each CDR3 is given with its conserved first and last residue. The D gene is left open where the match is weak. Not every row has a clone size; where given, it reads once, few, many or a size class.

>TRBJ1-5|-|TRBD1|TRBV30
CAWRDRDRGTLTQPQHF
TGTGCCTGGAGGGACCGGGACAGGGGAACCTTAACTCAGCCCCAGCATTTT
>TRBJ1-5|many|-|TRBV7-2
CASRHEGYSNQPQHF
TGTGCCAGCAGGCATGAGGGGTATAGCAATCAGCCCCAGCATTTT
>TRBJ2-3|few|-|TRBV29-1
CSVDGPRDPTIDTQYF
TGCAGCGTTGATGGCCCCCGGGACCCTACGATCGATACGCAGTATTTT
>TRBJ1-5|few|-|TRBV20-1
CSFRESGINQPQHF
TGCAGTTTCAGAGAGTCAGGAATCAATCAGCCCCAGCATTTT
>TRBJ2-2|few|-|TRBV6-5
CASIKDSGELFF
TGTGCCAGCATTAAGGACTCCGGGGAGCTGTTTTTT
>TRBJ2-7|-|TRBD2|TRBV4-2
CASSQGLIGLAAYEQYF
TGTGCCAGCAGCCAAGGGCTAATCGGACTAGCGGCCTACGAGCAGTACTTC
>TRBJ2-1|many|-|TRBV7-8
CASSLGTAAYNEQFF
TGTGCCAGCAGCTTAGGGACAGCAGCCTACAATGAGCAGTTCTTC
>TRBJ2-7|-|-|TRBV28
CATGGRRNEQYF
TGTGCCACCGGGGGCAGGAGAAACGAGCAGTACTTC
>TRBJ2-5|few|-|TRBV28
CASSSRNEETQYF
TGTGCCAGCTCCTCTAGAAATGAAGAGACCCAGTACTTC
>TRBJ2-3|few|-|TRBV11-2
CASSGGEAWRGLGTDTQYF
TGTGCCAGCAGCGGGGGCGAGGCCTGGCGAGGACTAGGGACAGATACGCAGTATTTT
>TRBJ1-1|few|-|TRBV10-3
CAISESGTAEAFF
TGTGCCATCAGTGAGTCCGGCACAGCTGAAGCTTTCTTT
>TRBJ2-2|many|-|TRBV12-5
CASGSSGTTNTGELFF
TGTGCTAGTGGTTCCTCCGGGACAACGAACACCGGGGAGCTGTTTTTT
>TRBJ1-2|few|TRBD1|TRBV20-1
CSAITGGVYGYTF
TGCAGTGCCATAACAGGGGGCGTTTATGGCTACACCTTC
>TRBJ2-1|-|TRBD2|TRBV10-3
CAISGTLAGENNEQFF
TGTGCCATCAGTGGCACACTAGCGGGGGAGAACAATGAGCAGTTCTTC
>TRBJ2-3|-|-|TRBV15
CATSRISGEGTNTQYF
TGTGCCACCAGCAGGATATCAGGGGAGGGGACTAATACGCAGTATTTT
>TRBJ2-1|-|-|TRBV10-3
CAISDLGTEQFF
TGTGCCATCAGTGACCTCGGGACAGAGCAGTTCTTC
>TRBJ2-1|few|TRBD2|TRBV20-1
CSARDGDGVAGGPHEQFF
TGCAGTGCTAGAGATGGGGACGGAGTAGCGGGAGGGCCCCATGAGCAGTTCTTC
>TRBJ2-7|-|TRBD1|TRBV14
CASSQMDRGTYEQYF
TGTGCCAGCAGCCAGATGGACAGGGGGACCTACGAGCAGTACTTC
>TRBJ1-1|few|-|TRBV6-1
CASSEGTNTEAFF
TGTGCCAGCAGTGAGGGAACGAACACTGAAGCTTTCTTT
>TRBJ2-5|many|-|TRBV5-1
CASSLYQETQYF
TGCGCCAGCAGCTTATACCAAGAGACCCAGTACTTC
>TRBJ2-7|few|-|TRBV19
CASSTPLTASSYEQYF
TGTGCCAGTAGTACCCCCTTGACAGCAAGCTCCTACGAGCAGTACTTC
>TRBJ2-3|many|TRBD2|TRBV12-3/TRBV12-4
CASRLAGGTDTQYF
TGTGCCAGCAGGCTAGCGGGGGGCACAGATACGCAGTATTTT
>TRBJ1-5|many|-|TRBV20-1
CSARGVDQPQHF
TGCAGTGCTAGAGGGGTCGATCAGCCCCAGCATTTT
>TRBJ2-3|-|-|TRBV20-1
CSARDPGTDTSTDTQYF
TGCAGTGCTAGAGACCCCGGGACGGACACTAGCACAGATACGCAGTATTTT
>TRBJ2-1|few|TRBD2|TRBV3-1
CASSHPGLAGGENEQFF
TGTGCCAGCAGCCACCCGGGACTAGCGGGGGGGGAGAATGAGCAGTTCTTC
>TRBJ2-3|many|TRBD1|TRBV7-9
CASSPGTGLTDTQYF
TGTGCCAGCAGCCCGGGGACAGGGCTCACAGATACGCAGTATTTT
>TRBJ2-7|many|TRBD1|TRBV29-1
CSVGEGQAYEQYF
TGCAGCGTTGGAGAGGGACAGGCCTACGAGCAGTACTTC
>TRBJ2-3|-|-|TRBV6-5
CASSYDLGFADTQYF
TGTGCCAGCAGTTATGACCTAGGCTTTGCGGATACGCAGTATTTT